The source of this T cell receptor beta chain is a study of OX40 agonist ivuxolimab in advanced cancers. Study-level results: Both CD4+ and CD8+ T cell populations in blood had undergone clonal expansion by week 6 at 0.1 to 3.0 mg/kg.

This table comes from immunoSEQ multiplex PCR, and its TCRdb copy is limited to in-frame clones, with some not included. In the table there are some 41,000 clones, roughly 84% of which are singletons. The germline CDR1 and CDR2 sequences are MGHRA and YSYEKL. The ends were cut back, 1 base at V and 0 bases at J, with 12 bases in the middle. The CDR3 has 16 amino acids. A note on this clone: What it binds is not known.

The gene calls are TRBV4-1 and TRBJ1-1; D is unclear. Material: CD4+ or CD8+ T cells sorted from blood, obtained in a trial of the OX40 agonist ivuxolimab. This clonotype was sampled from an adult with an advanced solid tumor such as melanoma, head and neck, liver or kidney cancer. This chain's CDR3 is CASSQGRNLMNTEAFF. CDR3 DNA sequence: TGCGCCAGCAGCCAAGGACGGAACCTCATGAACACTGAAGCTTTCTTT.